Sequencing of this TCR beta chain was carried out in a study of neurological immune-mediated disorders (dated by TCRdb to between 2018 and 2020). Notes on the research overall: Peripheral blood TCR-beta repertoires from HTLV-I-associated myelopathy (HAM/TSP) patients, multiple sclerosis patients and healthy controls were compared by UMI-based sequencing. The cohort included 60 to 75 subjects: about 15 with HAM/TSP, some 34 with multiple sclerosis, and 20 or so healthy controls. The 85 to 110 TCR-beta libraries included longitudinal samples, technical triplicates and paired sorted CD4+ and CD8+ T-cell subsets alongside PBMC samples. What the authors observed across the whole study: No identical CDR3 amino acid sequences were found to be shared among expanded clones across subjects, suggesting that TCR-beta repertoires were private in all groups. The highest TCR clonal expansion was observed in HAM/TSP patients, whereas the lowest was observed in MS patients, even when compared with healthy controls.

This clonotype showed up many times. The specificity of this receptor is unknown. No quality values exist for individual bases; no much larger clone is one base distant. cDNA was synthesized by template-switch 5'RACE using a primer with a 10-nucleotide random unique molecular identifier that tagged each TCR transcript. Every sequencing run yielded over 160 million TCR-beta sequences covering 15-18 subjects. Total RNA was extracted with the RNeasy kit. TCR-beta VDJ regions were amplified with primers for the TCR constant region and the 5'RACE anchor, using the KAPA Real-time Library Amplification kit. Sample indexes and Illumina adaptors were added in a first PCR, after which library yield was increased in a second PCR. The roughly 650 bp TCR product was size-selected on a 2% E-gel SizeSelection system after Ampure bead purification. Before pooling, library quality was checked on a Bioanalyzer, concentration was measured with Qubit, and libraries were quantified with the Kapa Library Quantification kit. An Illumina HiSeq 2500 was used to sequence the libraries paired-end at 2 x 150 bp. To increase sequence diversity, 25-30% phiX was spiked into each library pool. The paper's data handling went like this. The quality-filtered reads were processed with the UMI-based MiGEC pipeline, whose error correction step removed more than 80% of the raw TCR sequences. IMGT germline references were used for aligning VDJ genes, and each clonotype was defined as a unique CDR3 amino acid sequence together with its V-J genes. VDJtools evaluated clonal expansion, Shannon diversity and CDR3 relatedness (CalcPairwiseDistances, ClusterSamples); CLCbio workbench built phylogenetic trees. Using coefficient-of-variation modelling across technical triplicates, the study counted a clone as expanded if it had at least 8 unique UMIs. TCRdb applied fastp at Q25 and MiXCR to the public reads, then kept only in-frame beta chains. All rows with the same CDR3 protein become a single entry with the most common DNA and genes. The V and J calls were not made by the authors but by TCRdb's processing. This sample holds tens of thousands of distinct CDR3 sequences; over 9% were observed only once. The top ten clonotypes cover 1.8% of the sample.

From a lookup of the germline V gene, CDR1 and CDR2 are KGHDR and SFDVKD. Clipping removes 3 bases from V and 4 bases from J, with 8 as the unmatched junction base count. The CDR3 runs 16 amino acids, cysteine and phenylalanine included. This entry keeps only the CDR3 DNA: 48 bases, framed from base 1. The healthy controls were volunteers from a blood bank in Maryland, USA. Unsorted PBMC libraries were generated from 2 million PBMCs stored in RNAlater at -80 °C until RNA extraction. PBMCs were separated from peripheral blood using Ficoll-Hypaque density gradient centrifugation and then cryopreserved in liquid nitrogen.

Material for sequencing was PBMCs. This receptor chain uses TRBV24-1 and TRBJ2-3, with 8 bases aligning to TRBD2. The clonotype originates from a man aged 35 to 55 in good health. The CDR3 sequence is CATSDRREGLADTQYF. The DNA sequence reads TGTGCCACCAGTGATCGTCGGGAGGGCCTAGCAGATACGCAGTATTTT.